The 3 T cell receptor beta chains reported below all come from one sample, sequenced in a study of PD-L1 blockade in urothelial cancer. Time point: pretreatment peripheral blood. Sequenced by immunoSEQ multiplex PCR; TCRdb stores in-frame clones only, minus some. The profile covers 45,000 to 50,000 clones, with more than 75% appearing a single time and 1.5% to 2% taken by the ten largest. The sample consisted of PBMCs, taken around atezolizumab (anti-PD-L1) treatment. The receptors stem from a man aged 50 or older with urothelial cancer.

Here the CDR3 reads CASSHGDRGRGNTIYF. The CDR3 DNA is TGCGCCAGCAGCCATGGGGACAGGGGGCGTGGAAACACCATATATTTT. The rearrangement uses TRBV4-1 and TRBJ1-3; 12 positions match TRBD1. The CDR3 sequence is 16 residues long. The V gene's germline CDR1 is MGHRA and CDR2 YSYEKL. J lost 3 bases, V lost 3 bases, and 3 bases had no gene match.

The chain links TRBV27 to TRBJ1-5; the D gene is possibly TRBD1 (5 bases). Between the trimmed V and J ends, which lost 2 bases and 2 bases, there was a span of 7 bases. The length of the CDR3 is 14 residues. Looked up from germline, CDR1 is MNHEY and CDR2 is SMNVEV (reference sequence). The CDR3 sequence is CASSLTGGNQPQHF. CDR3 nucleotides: TGTGCCAGCAGTTTAACAGGCGGCAATCAGCCCCAGCATTTT.

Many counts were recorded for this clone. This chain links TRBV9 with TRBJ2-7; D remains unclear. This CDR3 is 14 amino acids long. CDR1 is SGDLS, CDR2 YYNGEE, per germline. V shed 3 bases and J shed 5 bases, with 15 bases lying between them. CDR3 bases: TGTGCCAGCAGCGCCACCCCCATGTACAACGAGCAGTACTTC. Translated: CASSATPMYNEQYF. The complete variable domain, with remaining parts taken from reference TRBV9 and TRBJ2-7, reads DSGVTQTPKHLITATGQRVTLRCSPRSGDLSVYWYQQSLDQGLQFLIQYYNGEERAKGNILERFSAQQFPDLHSELNLSSLELGDSALYFCASSATPMYNEQYFGPGTRLTVT.